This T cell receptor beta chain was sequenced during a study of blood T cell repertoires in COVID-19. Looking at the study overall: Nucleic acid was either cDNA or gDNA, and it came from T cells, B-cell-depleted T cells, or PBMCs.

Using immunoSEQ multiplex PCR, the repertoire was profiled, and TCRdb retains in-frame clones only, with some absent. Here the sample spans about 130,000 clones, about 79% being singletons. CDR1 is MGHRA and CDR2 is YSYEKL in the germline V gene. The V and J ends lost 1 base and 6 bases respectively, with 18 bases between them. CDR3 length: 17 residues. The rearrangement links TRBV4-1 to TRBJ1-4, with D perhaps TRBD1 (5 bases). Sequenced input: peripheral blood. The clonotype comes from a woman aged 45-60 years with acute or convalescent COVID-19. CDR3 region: CASSQVVFRGFYEKLFF. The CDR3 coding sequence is TGCGCCAGCAGCCAAGTGGTATTTCGGGGGTTCTATGAAAAACTGTTTTTT.